This entry lists 15 T cell receptor beta chains sequenced from one sample in a study of OX40 agonist ivuxolimab in advanced cancers. Here immunoSEQ multiplex PCR was the method, and the copy in TCRdb shows in-frame clones only, minus some. The sample records 60,000 to 65,000 clones, 80% to 90% being singletons. The sample was CD4+ or CD8+ T cells sorted from blood, taken in a trial of the OX40 agonist ivuxolimab. The receptors originated from an adult with an advanced solid tumor such as melanoma, head and neck, liver or kidney cancer.

V usage is TRBV10-3 and J usage is TRBJ1-2; D not certain. The CDR3 is 14 amino acids. V was cut by 0 bases and J by 1 base, with 6 bases left in between. Germline CDR1 is ENHRY and CDR2 is SYGVKD. The CDR3 coding sequence is TGTGCCATCAGTGAGTCCCACAATAACTATGGCTACACCTTC. It is translated as CAISESHNNYGYTF.

The rearrangement uses TRBV5-8 and TRBJ2-7; 10 bases are shared with TRBD2. The ends lost 3 bases at V and 6 bases at J; junction bases unmatched: 9. The V gene's germline CDR1 is SGHTS and CDR2 YDEGEE. This CDR3 has 15 residues. CDR3: CASSSGGLAGVEQYF. In nucleotides, the CDR3 is TGTGCCAGCAGCTCCGGAGGGCTAGCGGGGGTCGAGCAGTACTTC.

The rearrangement uses TRBV14 and TRBJ2-5; no firm D call. The CDR3 has 14 residues. V was pared by 1 base and J by 2 bases, with 8 bases between. The germline V gene encodes CDR1 SGHDN and CDR2 FVKESK. The CDR3 spells CASSQAQLQETQYF. The CDR3 bases are TGTGCCAGCAGCCAAGCCCAACTACAAGAGACCCAGTACTTC. Filled out from reference TRBV14 and TRBJ2-5, the complete variable domain reads EAGVTQFPSHSVIEKGQTVTLRCDPISGHDNLYWYRRVMGKEIKFLLHFVKESKQDESGMPNNRFLAERTGGTYSTLKVQPAELEDSGVYFCASSQAQLQETQYFGPGTRLLVL.

The chain joins TRBV5-5 to TRBJ1-2; TRBD1 aligns across 9 bases. The trim removed 0 bases at V and 8 bases at J, leaving 11 bases unmatched. The germline V gene encodes CDR1 SGHKS and CDR2 YYEKEE (reference sequence). The length of the CDR3 is 16 residues. The CDR3: CASSLDVTGGRSGYTF. DNA of the CDR3: TGTGCCAGCAGCTTGGACGTGACAGGGGGACGATCCGGCTACACCTTC.

The chain links TRBV19 to TRBJ1-5; maybe TRBD1 (5 bases). V lost 4 bases to trimming and J lost 4 bases, with 17 bases between them. Germline V CDR1 and CDR2: LNHDA, SQIVND (reference sequence). This CDR3 is 16 amino acids long. The CDR3 region has the DNA TGTGCCAGTAGTACGGAAGCGGGGGTTGGGAATCAGCCCCAGCATTTT. This sequence encodes CASSTEAGVGNQPQHF.

The rearrangement uses TRBV5-1 and TRBJ2-2; 8 nucleotides align to TRBD2. The CDR3 covers 15 residues. The trim removed 0 bases at V and 7 bases at J, leaving 5 bases unmatched. CDR1 is SGHRS and CDR2 is YFSETQ in the germline V gene. CDR3: CASSLAGGPIGELFF. The CDR3 DNA reads as TGCGCCAGCAGCTTGGCGGGAGGGCCGATCGGGGAGCTGTTTTTT.

V gene TRBV6-5 combines with J gene TRBJ2-3; D not certain. Germline-derived CDR1 and CDR2 are MNHEY and SVGAGI. V dropped 5 bases and J dropped 0 bases, with 6 bases sitting between them. The CDR3 runs to 13 residues. CDR3 sequence: CASSGPSTDTQYF. The CDR3 coding sequence is TGTGCCAGCAGTGGTCCTAGCACAGATACGCAGTATTTT.

The chain combines TRBV18 with TRBJ2-1; D is ambiguous. The CDR3 runs 12 residues. Per the germline V gene, CDR1 is KGHSH and CDR2 is LQKENI. V was pared by 3 bases and J by 9 bases, with 9 bases between. The CDR3 here is CASSPGIGEQFF. CDR3 sequence (DNA): TGTGCCAGCTCACCTGGAATAGGTGAGCAGTTCTTC. Full variable domain (remainder filled in from reference TRBV18 and TRBJ2-1): NAGVMQNPRHLVRRRGQEARLRCSPMKGHSHVYWYRQLPEEGLKFMVYLQKENIIDESGMPKERFSAEFPKEGPSILRIQQVVRGDSAAYFCASSPGIGEQFFGPGTRLTVL.

V and J are TRBV19 and TRBJ1-5, with TRBD1 identical over 7 bases. Germline V gene data show CDR1 as LNHDA and CDR2 as SQIVND (reference sequence). Unmatched junction bases numbered 3, after V lost 4 bases and J lost 0 bases. The CDR3 is 15 residues long. DNA for the CDR3: TGTGCCAGTAGTAGAGACAGGGCTAGCAATCAGCCCCAGCATTTT. Amino acid sequence: CASSRDRASNQPQHF.

The rearrangement joins TRBV4-3 to TRBJ2-5, with a weak D call TRBD2 (6 bases). V lost 0 bases, J lost 12 bases, and 14 bases lay in between. The CDR3 has 13 residues. Germline CDR1 LGHNA, CDR2 YSLEER. The CDR3, as DNA: TGCGCCAGCAGCCAAGACCCGGTGTGCGGGGAGTACTTC. It encodes CASSQDPVCGEYF.

The chain uses TRBV2 and TRBJ2-7; D is uncertain. Looked up from germline, CDR1 is SNHLY and CDR2 is FYNNEI. V lost 7 bases and J 2 bases, leaving 9 bases between the germline ends. The CDR3 is 12 amino acids. The CDR3, as DNA: TGTGCCAGCACCGGACCCACCTACGAGCAGTACTTC. Protein sequence: CASTGPTYEQYF. The full variable domain, with the rest looked up from reference TRBV2 and TRBJ2-7, is EPEVTQTPSHQVTQMGQEVILRCVPISNHLYFYWYRQILGQKVEFLVSFYNNEISEKSEIFDDQFSVERPDGSNFTLKIRSTKLEDSAMYFCASTGPTYEQYFGPGTRLTVT.

This chain links TRBV6-5 with TRBJ2-7; D remains ambiguous. The length of the CDR3 is 13 residues. Germline V CDR1 and CDR2: MNHEY, SVGAGI. Trimming cost V 2 bases and J 4 bases, with 9 bases left between them. Here the CDR3 reads CASSYQANYEQYF. Here the CDR3 DNA reads TGTGCCAGCAGTTACCAGGCGAATTACGAGCAGTACTTC.

V is TRBV11-3 and J is TRBJ2-5; 9 nucleotides match TRBD1. The J segment lost 6 bases and the V segment lost 2 bases, leaving 7 bases of the junction unmatched. Germline CDR1 and CDR2: SGHNT and YENEEA. This CDR3 region has 15 residues. This CDR3 is CASSLSGTGMQTQYF. As DNA, the CDR3 is TGTGCCAGCAGCTTAAGTGGGACAGGGATGCAGACCCAGTACTTC.

The V gene is TRBV5-1, the J gene TRBJ2-5; D is possibly TRBD1 (5 bases). Germline V lookup: CDR1 SGHRS, CDR2 YFSETQ. V was shortened by 3 bases and J by 1 base, with 13 bases between the two germline ends. The CDR3 contains 15 residues. This chain's CDR3 is CASSSVRQSQETQYF. In DNA form, the CDR3 reads TGCGCCAGCAGCTCAGTTCGACAGTCCCAAGAGACCCAGTACTTC.

CDR3 in amino acids: CASSSRDRGTEAFF. The CDR3 DNA is TGTGCCAGCAGCTCCCGGGACAGGGGCACTGAAGCTTTCTTT. The rearrangement links TRBV7-9 to TRBJ1-1, with 10 bases fitting TRBD1. Germline-derived CDR1 and CDR2 are SEHNR and FQNEAQ (reference sequence). CDR3 length equals 14 residues. V shed 4 bases and J 4 bases; nucleotides not matched to a gene: 3.